Given below is one TCR beta chain in context. Across 20 to 25 US areas, participants ranged in age from about 18 to 100 years. Cohorts were determined from participant-reported clinical history. The CDR3 extends over 21 amino acids. The data originate from a study of blood T cell repertoires in COVID-19. Study context: Samples of COVID-19 (acute and convalescent) were obtained from the United States, Italy and Spain. T cells, B-cell-depleted T cells, or PBMCs provided the cDNA or gDNA that served as material.

The protocol was immunoSEQ multiplex PCR, while the TCRdb copy is restricted to in-frame clones and leaves out a portion. There are about 150,000 clones in the sample; approximately 84% occur only once, and approximately 3.6% lies in the top ten. The rearrangement joins TRBV21-1 to TRBJ2-7; the table's TRBD2 call for D was not verified on the DNA. TRBV21-1 is noted as a pseudogene. The TCR sequence derives from a woman between 45 and 60 years old with acute COVID-19. Sequencing was carried out using PBMCs or T cells enriched from blood (not recorded which). CDR3 loop: CASSKGIEIEELAGGPREQYF. CDR3 coding DNA: TGTGCCAGCAGCAAGGGAATTGAAATAGAGGAACTAGCGGGAGGGCCAAGGGAGCAGTACTTC.